The 28 T cell receptor beta chains reported below all come from one sample, sequenced in a study of blood T cells in healthy people across ages. Through a sample-barcoded 5' primer and a J-beta primer mix, a second PCR was run for roughly 7 to 12 cycles. TCRdb reprocessed the 5' RACE reads with MiXCR, giving one entry per CDR3 protein. The sample has some 890,000 distinct CDR3 sequences, roughly 29% seen once; the top ten hold roughly 10%. These data also formed part of another study, on T cells of mothers and their children.

Sequenced sample: blood. The source is a woman between 40 and 55 years old in good health.

This clonotype was detected ten times or more. The chain is built from TRBV29-1 and TRBJ2-3; D gene ambiguous. The CDR3 extends over 10 amino acids. V lost 7 bases, J lost 4 bases, and 6 bases lay in between. CDR1 is SQVTM, CDR2 ANQGSEA, per germline. CDR3 coding DNA: TGCAGCGCTGTCCCAGATACGCAGTATTTT. Translated, it gives CSAVPDTQYF.

The J gene is TRBJ1-1, the V gene TRBV20-1; 8 nucleotides match TRBD1. Germline values: CDR1 DFQATT, CDR2 SNEGSKA (reference sequence). J gave up 7 bases and V 3 bases, and 10 bases lay outside the gene matches. CDR3 length: 14 residues. DNA for the CDR3: TGCAGTGCTAGTTATCCGGGACAGGCTTTTGAAGCTTTCTTT. The encoded protein is CSASYPGQAFEAFF.

The J gene is TRBJ2-1, the V gene TRBV30, with 9 bases lining up with TRBD2. Looked up from germline, CDR1 is GTSNPN and CDR2 is SVGIG (reference sequence). Trimming cost V 2 bases and J 10 bases; bases outside gene matches: 9. The CDR3 extends over 14 amino acids. This chain's CDR3 is CAWSSGLAGYEQFF. CDR3 bases: TGTGCCTGGAGTTCAGGGCTAGCGGGGTACGAGCAGTTCTTC.

Turning to this clonotype: Relative to the germline gene, one junction end is altered; a read error may explain this. This rearrangement joins TRBV7-2 to TRBJ2-7; D tentatively reads TRBD1 or TRBD2 (6 bases each). This CDR3 spans 16 amino acids. Looked up from germline, CDR1 is SGHTA and CDR2 is FQGNSA. This CDR3 is CVSRAGGGSHGYEQYF. The CDR3 nucleotides are TGTGTCAGCAGGGCCGGGGGCGGCAGCCATGGCTACGAGCAGTACTTC.

The rearrangement uses TRBV5-1 and TRBJ1-1; 9 bases map to TRBD1. Germline V gene data show CDR1 as SGHRS and CDR2 as YFSETQ. J was trimmed by 4 bases and V by 4 bases; bases with no gene match: 11. This CDR3 has 16 amino acids. The CDR3 region has the DNA TGCGCCAGCAGCCCCGCACAGGGGGCGGCGAGCACTGAAGCTTTCTTT. This gives the protein CASSPAQGAASTEAFF. Based on the CDR3 plus reference TRBV5-1 and TRBJ1-1, the full variable domain is KAGVTQTPRYLIKTRGQQVTLSCSPISGHRSVSWYQQTPGQGLQFLFEYFSETQRNKGNFPGRFSGRQFSNSRSEMNVSTLELGDSALYLCASSPAQGAASTEAFFGQGTRLTVV.

The rearrangement joins TRBV20-1 to TRBJ1-1; D is ambiguous. Per germline, CDR1 DFQATT and CDR2 SNEGSKA (reference sequence). The CDR3 loop spans 13 amino acids. Trimming took off 0 bases at V and 5 bases at J, with 10 bases between the two ends. The CDR3, as DNA: TGCAGTGCTAGAGATTTCGGAGGTACTGAAGCTTTCTTT. Residues: CSARDFGGTEAFF.

The chain joins TRBV2 to TRBJ1-2; perhaps TRBD1 as D (6 bases). From germline, CDR1 is SNHLY and CDR2 FYNNEI. CDR3 length: 13 amino acids. V was cut by 6 bases and J by 4 bases, with 12 bases left in between. The CDR3 DNA follows: TGTGCCAGCAGCGCTGGACAGTTCTATGGCTACACCTTC. This gives the protein CASSAGQFYGYTF.

The genes are TRBV4-3 and TRBJ1-6, with a possible D match to TRBD1 (6 bases). The V end was cut by 3 bases, the J end by 7 bases, with 16 bases between. Germline V gene sequence: CDR1 LGHNA, CDR2 YSLEER. CDR3 length: 16 residues. The CDR3 nucleotides are TGCGCCAGCAGCCAGGGCGGACAGAGCCGAAATTCACCCCTCCACTTT. This sequence encodes CASSQGGQSRNSPLHF.

This clonotype was seen ten or more times. CDR3 in DNA: TGTGCCAGCAGAGGAGGGGCTCGAGAGACCCAGTACTTC. This gives the protein CASRGGARETQYF. The chain employs TRBV12-3 or TRBV12-4 and TRBJ2-5; TRBD2 is a possible D gene (6 bases). CDR3 length equals 13 residues. V was shortened by 6 bases and J by 4 bases, with 12 bases between the two germline ends.

This clonotype was seen once. This chain uses TRBV7-2 with TRBJ2-5; 7 positions match TRBD1. Looked up from germline, CDR1 is SGHTA and CDR2 is FQGNSA. V shed 3 bases, J shed 4 bases, and the junction held 8 bases outside the gene matches. The CDR3 consists of 15 residues. The CDR3 nucleotides are TGTGCCAGCAGCTTTAGACAGGGTCCGGCAGAGACCCAGTACTTC. Its translation: CASSFRQGPAETQYF.

About this clonotype: Given a much more abundant clone one base away, this may be a read error. V gene TRBV11-2 combines with J gene TRBJ2-1; the D is unclear. Trimming stripped 5 bases from V and 0 bases from J, with 14 bases between. The V gene's germline CDR1 is SGHAT and CDR2 FQNNGV. The CDR3 extends over 16 amino acids. The CDR3 is CASSAPDLSSYNEQFF. In nucleotides, the CDR3 is TGTGCCAGCAGCGCGCCAGACCTAAGCTCCTACAATGAGCAGTTCTTC.

This clonotype was detected a few times. CDR3: CSARDVSGPSNQPQHF. The CDR3 DNA follows: TGCAGTGCTAGAGATGTCAGTGGACCTAGCAATCAGCCCCAGCATTTT. The chain couples TRBV20-1 to TRBJ1-5; the D is unclear. Between the trimmed V and J ends, which lost 0 bases and 0 bases, there was a span of 12 bases. The CDR3 loop spans 16 amino acids. Germline V gene data show CDR1 as DFQATT and CDR2 as SNEGSKA (reference sequence).

This clonotype was recorded a few times. This chain connects TRBV7-2 to TRBJ1-2; D remains unclear. Trimming removed 1 base from V and 4 bases from J, with 16 bases in between. The CDR3 totals 16 residues. The germline V gene encodes CDR1 SGHTA and CDR2 FQGNSA. Here the CDR3 DNA reads TGTGCCAGCAGCTTAGAATTGGTCGGCAGTTCCTATGGCTACACCTTC. Its protein product is CASSLELVGSSYGYTF. The variable domain in full, with the rest retrieved from reference TRBV7-2 and TRBJ1-2, is GAGVSQSPSNKVTEKGKDVELRCDPISGHTALYWYRQSLGQGLEFLIYFQGNSAPDKSGLPSDRFSAERTGGSVSTLTIQRTQQEDSAVYLCASSLELVGSSYGYTFGSGTRLTVV.

The chain employs TRBV5-5 and TRBJ2-7; D might be TRBD1 (7 bases). The CDR3 spans 14 residues. V was cut by 0 bases and J by 7 bases, with 14 bases left in between. The V gene's germline CDR1 is SGHKS and CDR2 YYEKEE (reference sequence). CDR3 nucleotides: TGTGCCAGCAGCTTGGGCCTCCAGGGGGGTGAGCAGTACTTC. Translating it yields CASSLGLQGGEQYF.

V and J are TRBV5-5 and TRBJ1-6; D gene ambiguous. Germline loops: CDR1 SGHKS, CDR2 YYEKEE (reference sequence). CDR3 length: 17 residues. V was pared by 0 bases and J by 0 bases, with 10 bases between. CDR3 residues: CASSLGLQSSYNSPLHF. DNA for the CDR3: TGTGCCAGCAGCTTGGGGCTACAGAGCTCCTATAATTCACCCCTCCACTTT.

Regarding this clonotype: A much larger clonotype is one base distant, so this may be a read error. The rearrangement uses TRBV7-3 and TRBJ2-4; D possibly corresponds to TRBD2 (7 bases). The CDR3 covers 15 residues. Deletions cut 0 bases from V and 13 bases from J, with 19 bases between. Germline values: CDR1 SGHTA, CDR2 FQGTGA. CDR3 sequence: CASSLTGGRVNEQYF. CDR3 bases: TGTGCCAGCAGCTTAACAGGGGGGAGGGTCAATGAGCAGTACTTC.

This clonotype showed up many times. This chain connects TRBV20-1 to TRBJ2-7, with 9 bases that match TRBD2. This CDR3 is built from 15 residues. Germline values: CDR1 DFQATT, CDR2 SNEGSKA (reference sequence). After removal of 2 bases from V and 5 bases from J, the junction contained 10 bases not matched to a gene. The DNA of the CDR3 is TGCAGTGCTAGATCTGGCAGCGGGGGGTTCCACGAGCAGTACTTC. It encodes CSARSGSGGFHEQYF.

This clonotype was counted only a few times. The rearrangement uses TRBV5-1 and TRBJ1-4; TRBD1 agrees at 7 bases. With 7 bases clipped from V and 2 bases from J, the junction kept 2 bases outside the gene matches. This CDR3 spans 13 amino acids. Looked up from germline, CDR1 is SGHRS and CDR2 is YFSETQ. The CDR3 DNA reads as TGCGCCAGCCAGGGGGACACTAATGAAAAACTGTTTTTT. Translating gives CASQGDTNEKLFF. Full variable domain (outside the CDR3, taken from reference TRBV5-1 and TRBJ1-4): KAGVTQTPRYLIKTRGQQVTLSCSPISGHRSVSWYQQTPGQGLQFLFEYFSETQRNKGNFPGRFSGRQFSNSRSEMNVSTLELGDSALYLCASQGDTNEKLFFGSGTQLSVL.

This clonotype was seen a handful of times. CDR3 DNA: TGCGCCAGCGGAACCGCGGGGGGGCCGTCAGATACGCAGTATTTT. This translates into CASGTAGGPSDTQYF. The chain joins TRBV5-1 to TRBJ2-3, with TRBD2 matching 9 bases. Germline-derived CDR1 and CDR2 are SGHRS and YFSETQ. The CDR3 totals 15 residues. Losses at the gene ends were 7 bases for V and 4 bases for J; bases not matched to a gene: 10.

Many counts were recorded for this clonotype. The chain uses TRBV27 and TRBJ1-5; D is perhaps TRBD1 (5 bases). The CDR3 covers 15 residues. The V gene lost 2 bases and the J gene lost 2 bases, with 10 bases spanning the gap. The V gene's germline CDR1 is MNHEY and CDR2 SMNVEV (reference sequence). Here the CDR3 reads CASSLQGLGNQPQHF. The CDR3 DNA follows: TGTGCCAGCAGTTTACAGGGTTTGGGCAATCAGCCCCAGCATTTT.

The chain has TRBV5-1 and TRBJ2-6; D is undetermined. V shed 1 base and J shed 0 bases, with 8 bases lying between them. Germline-derived CDR1 and CDR2 are SGHRS and YFSETQ. The CDR3 totals 16 residues. CDR3 sequence reads: CASSLLASSGANVLTF. In nucleotides, the CDR3 is TGCGCCAGCAGCTTGCTGGCCAGCTCTGGGGCCAACGTCCTGACTTTC.

The chain uses TRBV7-4 and TRBJ1-6; D is unresolved. The CDR3 runs to 15 residues. Per the germline V gene, CDR1 is SGHVT and CDR2 is SQSDAQ. V was trimmed by 5 bases and J by 7 bases, leaving 15 bases between them. The CDR3 loop reads CASSDRALSNSPLHF. The DNA for the CDR3 is TGTGCCAGCAGCGACCGGGCCCTGTCAAATTCACCCCTCCACTTT.

J is TRBJ1-1 and V is TRBV5-1; D is perhaps TRBD1 (5 bases). V was pared by 3 bases and J by 11 bases, with 14 bases between. Germline-derived CDR1 and CDR2 are SGHRS and YFSETQ. The CDR3 is 12 residues long. Written as DNA, the CDR3 is TGCGCCAGCAGCTCACCGGGGCCCGAGGCTTTCTTT. Translated: CASSSPGPEAFF.

The table lists this clonotype with many counts. Here the CDR3 reads CASRPTSGGSEQYF. The DNA for the CDR3 is TGTGCCAGCCGCCCAACTAGCGGCGGTTCCGAGCAGTACTTC. V is TRBV6-2 or TRBV6-3 and J is TRBJ2-7; 8 bases agree with TRBD2. J was trimmed by 6 bases and V by 8 bases; bases with no gene match: 12. The CDR3 totals 14 residues. Germline CDR1 and CDR2: MNHEY and SVGEGT.

The gene calls are TRBV7-2 and TRBJ2-3; D might be TRBD1 (5 bases). Trimming took 5 bases from V and 3 from J, leaving 12 bases between them. The CDR3 is 14 amino acids. CDR1 and CDR2 (germline): SGHTA, FQGNSA. As DNA, the CDR3 is TGTGCCAGCAGCGTCCCATCAGGGACAGATACGCAGTATTTT. This encodes CASSVPSGTDTQYF. The whole variable domain, filled in from reference TRBV7-2 and TRBJ2-3, reads GAGVSQSPSNKVTEKGKDVELRCDPISGHTALYWYRQSLGQGLEFLIYFQGNSAPDKSGLPSDRFSAERTGGSVSTLTIQRTQQEDSAVYLCASSVPSGTDTQYFGPGTRLTVL.

This clonotype was counted ten times or more. The chain employs TRBV7-8 and TRBJ2-7, with D perhaps TRBD2 (6 bases). The germline V gene has CDR1 SGHVS and CDR2 FQNEAQ. The CDR3 loop spans 16 amino acids. With 5 bases removed from V and 2 bases from J, the gap between germline ends came to 19 bases. This chain's CDR3 is CASSPRGGSGPYEQYF. CDR3 in DNA: TGTGCCAGCAGCCCGAGGGGAGGATCGGGGCCCTACGAGCAGTACTTC.

This clonotype was seen only a few times. The V call is TRBV6-5, the J call TRBJ1-1; D is undetermined. The length of the CDR3 is 15 residues. From germline, CDR1 is MNHEY and CDR2 SVGAGI. V dropped 2 bases and J dropped 0 bases, with 10 bases sitting between them. Here the CDR3 DNA reads TGTGCCAGCAGTTACGGGCAAGCCCTGAACACTGAAGCTTTCTTT. It translates to CASSYGQALNTEAFF.

This clonotype was seen repeatedly, ten times or more. V gene TRBV5-1 combines with J gene TRBJ2-6; tentative D call: TRBD1 (5 bases). From germline, CDR1 is SGHRS and CDR2 YFSETQ. V shed 4 bases and J shed 1 base, with 12 bases lying between them. This CDR3 region has 16 residues. The CDR3 here is CASSPAGSSGANVLTF. The DNA of the CDR3 is TGCGCCAGCAGCCCCGCAGGGTCATCTGGGGCCAACGTCCTGACTTTC.